This T cell receptor (beta chain) was found in a study of shared clonotypes between healthy human individuals. With respect to this clone: No antigen is known for it. Additional DNA sequences in this sample encode the identical CDR3.

The study's findings and limits: The study generally estimated greater richness for naive than memory subsets.

This CDR3 comprises 16 residues. V lost 2 bases to trimming and J lost 4 bases; unmatched junction nucleotides: 1. Germline loops: CDR1 MDHEN, CDR2 SYDVKM. The assay ran at deep level. The method was immunoSEQ multiplex PCR; TCRdb's version includes in-frame clones alone and lacks a portion of them. This repertoire shows some 1,100,000 clones, about 80% found once; its top ten account for 0.4% to 0.55%. This clonotype was sampled from a man younger than 35 in good health. Some clones in this sample may be carry-over from other donors' samples. The specimen was memory CD4+ T cells from PBMCs. Subset meaning: CD45RA-negative fraction. The chain recombines TRBV28 with TRBJ2-3; the match to TRBD2 covers 15 bases. CDR3 DNA: TGTGCCAGCAGTTTAGGACTAGCGGGAGGGGCAGATACGCAGTATTTT. The encoded protein is CASSLGLAGGADTQYF.